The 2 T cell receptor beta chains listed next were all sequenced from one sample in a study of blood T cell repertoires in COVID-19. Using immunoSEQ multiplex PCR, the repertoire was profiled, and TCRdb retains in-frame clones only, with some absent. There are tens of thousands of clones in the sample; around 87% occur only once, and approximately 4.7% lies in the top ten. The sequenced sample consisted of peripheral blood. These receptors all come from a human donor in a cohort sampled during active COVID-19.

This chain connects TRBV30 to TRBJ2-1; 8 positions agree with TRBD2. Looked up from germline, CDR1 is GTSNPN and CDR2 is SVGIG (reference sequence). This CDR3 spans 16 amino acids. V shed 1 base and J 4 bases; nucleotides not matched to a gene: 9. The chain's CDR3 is CAWSGGSGGPYNEQFF. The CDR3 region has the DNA TGTGCCTGGAGTGGAGGGTCGGGGGGGCCTTACAATGAGCAGTTCTTC.

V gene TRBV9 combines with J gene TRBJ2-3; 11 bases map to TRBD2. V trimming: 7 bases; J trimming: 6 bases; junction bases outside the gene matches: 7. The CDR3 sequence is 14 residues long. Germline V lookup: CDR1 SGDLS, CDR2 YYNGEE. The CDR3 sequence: CASGTSGSGDTQYF. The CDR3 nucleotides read TGTGCCAGCGGCACTAGCGGGAGTGGGGATACGCAGTATTTT.